The 17 T cell receptor beta chains below were found in one sample sequenced in a study of Graves' ophthalmopathy and Graves' hyperthyroidism. The TCR beta CDR3 regions underwent amplification from RNA transcripts. HTBI primers were employed in first-round RT-PCR, then a second-round multiplex PCR followed. Via MiXCR, TCRdb re-called the multiplex PCR reads, giving one row per CDR3 protein. In the table there are hundreds of thousands of distinct CDR3 sequences, 40% of which are singletons. Specimen: peripheral blood. These receptors all come from an adult man with Graves' ophthalmopathy.

In this sample, this clonotype turned up many times. In DNA, the CDR3 is TGTGCCAGCAGTGAATCGGTAGAGCCAAATATTTACTATGGCTACACCTTC. Translating gives CASSESVEPNIYYGYTF. The V gene is TRBV25-1, the J gene TRBJ1-2; no firm D call. Trimming took off 1 base at V and 3 bases at J, with 18 bases between the two ends. The germline V gene has CDR1 MGHDK and CDR2 SYGVNS. The CDR3 covers 17 residues.

The gene calls are TRBV19 and TRBJ2-2, with D unresolved. Germline CDR1 reads LNHDA; CDR2 reads SQIVND (reference sequence). The CDR3 spans 14 residues. Trimming left V 2 bases short and J 3 bases short, with 7 bases between. The DNA of the CDR3 is TGTGCCAGTAGTATATCCAGGTACACCGGGGAGCTGTTTTTT. Translation gives CASSISRYTGELFF.

This clonotype was seen a few times. This chain connects TRBV14 to TRBJ1-4, with TRBD1 matching 8 bases. The germline gives CDR1 SGHDN, CDR2 FVKESK. CDR3 length equals 15 residues. V lost 5 bases and J lost 7; bases outside the gene matches: 9. CDR3 DNA: TGTGCCAGCAGCGCTATAGGACAGGGCGTTGAAAAACTGTTTTTT. Translating gives CASSAIGQGVEKLFF. Full variable domain (outside the CDR3, taken from reference TRBV14 and TRBJ1-4): EAGVTQFPSHSVIEKGQTVTLRCDPISGHDNLYWYRRVMGKEIKFLLHFVKESKQDESGMPNNRFLAERTGGTYSTLKVQPAELEDSGVYFCASSAIGQGVEKLFFGSGTQLSVL.

The rearrangement joins TRBV24-1 to TRBJ1-5, with a possible D match to TRBD1 (6 bases). Germline V CDR1 and CDR2: KGHDR, SFDVKD. The CDR3 sequence is 13 residues long. CDR3 sequence: CASEGTRDQPQHF. Written as DNA, the CDR3 is TGTGCTAGTGAGGGGACAAGGGATCAGCCCCAGCATTTT.

This clonotype was counted at least ten times. The rearrangement links TRBV10-3 to TRBJ2-6; D uncertain. This CDR3 is built from 15 residues. V lost 0 bases and J 6 bases, leaving 9 bases between the germline ends. The V gene's germline CDR1 is ENHRY and CDR2 SYGVKD. The CDR3 spells CAISESTPSANVLTF. The CDR3 DNA follows: TGTGCCATCAGTGAGTCGACGCCTTCGGCCAACGTCCTGACTTTC.

This clonotype came up many times. The rearrangement joins TRBV11-2 to TRBJ1-2; D is unclear. Germline CDR1 reads SGHAT; CDR2 reads FQNNGV. V was clipped by 1 base and J by 8 bases, with 14 bases between them. This CDR3 has 14 amino acids. The CDR3 bases are TGTGCCAGCAGCTTAGGAGGCATACGTTGGGGCTACACCTTC. Protein sequence: CASSLGGIRWGYTF.

This clonotype was recorded only once. This may be a read error: a much more frequent sequence differs by one nucleotide. The chain recombines TRBV10-3 with TRBJ1-3; TRBD1 is a possible D gene (6 bases). The CDR3 consists of 13 residues. V was clipped by 10 bases and J by 0 bases, with 10 bases between them. Germline CDR1 is ENHRY and CDR2 is SYGVKD. CDR3 protein: CATRDISGNTIYF. The CDR3 DNA reads TGTGCCACCAGGGACATCTCTGGAAACACCATATATTTT.

This clonotype appeared once. V and J are TRBV25-1 and TRBJ2-2, with D uncertain. Germline V CDR1 and CDR2: MGHDK, SYGVNS. V was trimmed by 4 bases and J by 4 bases, leaving 7 bases between them. The CDR3 length is 13 residues. CDR3 nucleotides: TGTGCCAGCAGTGGCCCCTCCACCGGGGAGCTGTTTTTT. Protein sequence: CASSGPSTGELFF.

The chain carries TRBV5-4 and TRBJ2-7; D is possibly TRBD2 (5 bases). Germline V gives CDR1 SGHNT, CDR2 YYREEE (reference sequence). Trimming pared 3 bases from V and 2 bases from J, leaving 15 bases between. This CDR3 is built from 15 residues. The CDR3 protein is CASSSRSGETYEQYF. The CDR3 DNA reads as TGTGCCAGCAGCTCCCGGTCCGGGGAGACCTACGAGCAGTACTTC.

The sample holds a few counts of this clonotype. This rearrangement joins TRBV2 to TRBJ1-1; no clear D gene. Per germline, CDR1 SNHLY and CDR2 FYNNEI. V shed 6 bases and J shed 0 bases, with 14 bases lying between them. The CDR3 totals 15 residues. CDR3 sequence: CASSRDPVMNTEAFF. In DNA form, the CDR3 reads TGTGCCAGCAGCCGAGACCCTGTCATGAACACTGAAGCTTTCTTT.

This rearrangement joins TRBV24-1 to TRBJ1-5, with 7 nucleotides matching TRBD1. The germline V gene has CDR1 KGHDR and CDR2 SFDVKD. J lost 7 bases, V lost 11 bases, and 16 bases had no gene match. The length of the CDR3 is 15 residues. CDR3 region: CASSLTGDSRQPQHF. The CDR3 nucleotides are TGTGCCAGCTCACTAACCGGGGACAGTAGGCAGCCCCAGCATTTT.

V is TRBV19 and J is TRBJ1-4; D not certain. The germline V gene encodes CDR1 LNHDA and CDR2 SQIVND (reference sequence). The CDR3 runs to 14 residues. Trimming left V 11 bases short and J 6 bases short, with 19 bases between. In DNA, the CDR3 is TGTGCCTCAGGACGGGGAATGCGTGATGAAAAACTGTTTTTT. Translating it yields CASGRGMRDEKLFF.

This clonotype has a single count. This may be a read error, as it is one base from a much larger clone. The chain employs TRBV7-9 and TRBJ1-6; D is uncertain. The CDR3 runs 14 residues. V lost 4 bases and J 5 bases, leaving 9 bases between the germline ends. Germline CDR1 and CDR2: SEHNR and FQNEAQ (reference sequence). CDR3 sequence: CASSSEQNNSPLHF. The CDR3 DNA sequence: TGTGCCAGCAGCTCGGAACAGAATAATTCACCCCTCCACTTT.

The V gene is TRBV5-1, the J gene TRBJ2-5; tentatively, D is TRBD1 (6 bases). There are 15 residues in the CDR3. Deletions cut 4 bases from V and 1 base from J, with 14 bases between. Germline V gene data show CDR1 as SGHRS and CDR2 as YFSETQ. CDR3 protein: CASSQTPGVQETQYF. The CDR3 DNA follows: TGCGCCAGCAGCCAAACCCCAGGGGTCCAAGAGACCCAGTACTTC.

This clonotype was observed a few times. J is TRBJ1-1 and V is TRBV2, with 7 bases lining up with TRBD1. V lost 5 bases and J lost 1; bases outside the gene matches: 16. The CDR3 totals 18 residues. CDR1 and CDR2 (germline): SNHLY, FYNNEI. The chain's CDR3 is CASSYSDAAGGPNTEAFF. DNA of the CDR3: TGTGCCAGCAGTTACTCCGACGCGGCAGGGGGACCGAACACTGAAGCTTTCTTT.

In the case of this clonotype: Given a much more abundant clone one base away, this may be a read error. The chain carries TRBV3-1 and TRBJ1-1; D remains ambiguous. Between the trimmed V and J ends, which lost 5 bases and 0 bases, there was a span of 4 bases. The CDR3 covers 12 residues. Germline CDR1 is LGHDT and CDR2 is YNNKEL (reference sequence). The CDR3 DNA sequence: TGTGCCAGCAGCGTCGTGAACACTGAAGCTTTCTTT. This encodes CASSVVNTEAFF.

The chain uses TRBV12-3 or TRBV12-4 and TRBJ1-2; TRBD1 aligns across 8 bases. The CDR3 covers 18 residues. The ends lost 3 bases at V and 3 bases at J; junction bases unmatched: 15. Written as DNA, the CDR3 is TGTGCCAGCAGTTTCACCCTGGACAGGGCGCGCCCCTACTATGGCTACACCTTC. It yields the protein CASSFTLDRARPYYGYTF.